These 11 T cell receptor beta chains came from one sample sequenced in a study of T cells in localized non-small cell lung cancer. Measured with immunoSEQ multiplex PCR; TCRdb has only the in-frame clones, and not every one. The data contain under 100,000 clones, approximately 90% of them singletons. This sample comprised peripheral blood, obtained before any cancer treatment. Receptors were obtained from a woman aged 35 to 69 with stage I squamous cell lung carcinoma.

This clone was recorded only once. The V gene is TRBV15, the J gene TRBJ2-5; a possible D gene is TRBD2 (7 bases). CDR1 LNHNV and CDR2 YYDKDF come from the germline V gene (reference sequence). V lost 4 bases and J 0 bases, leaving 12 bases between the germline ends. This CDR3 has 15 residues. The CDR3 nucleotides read TGTGCCACCAGCAAGGCGGGGGCCTACCAAGAGACCCAGTACTTC. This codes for CATSKAGAYQETQYF.

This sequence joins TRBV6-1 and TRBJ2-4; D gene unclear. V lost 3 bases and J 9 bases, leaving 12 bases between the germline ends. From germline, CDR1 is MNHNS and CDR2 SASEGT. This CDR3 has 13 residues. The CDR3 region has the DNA TGTGCCAGCAGTGACAATGGGGTGGGCATTCAGTACTTC. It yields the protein CASSDNGVGIQYF.

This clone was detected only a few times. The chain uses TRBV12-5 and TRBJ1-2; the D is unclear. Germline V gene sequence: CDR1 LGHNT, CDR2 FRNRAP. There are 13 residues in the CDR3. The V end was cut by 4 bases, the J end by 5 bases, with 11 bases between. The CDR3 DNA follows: TGTGCTAGTGGTTCGGGCCTTCTTTATGGCTACACCTTC. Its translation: CASGSGLLYGYTF.

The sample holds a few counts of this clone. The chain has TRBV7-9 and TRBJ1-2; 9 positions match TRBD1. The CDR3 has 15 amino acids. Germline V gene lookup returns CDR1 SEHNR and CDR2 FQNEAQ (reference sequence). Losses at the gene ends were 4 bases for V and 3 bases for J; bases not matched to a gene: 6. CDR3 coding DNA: TGTGCCAGCAGCTCGCCGGGACAGGGCTACTATGGCTACACCTTC. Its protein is CASSSPGQGYYGYTF.

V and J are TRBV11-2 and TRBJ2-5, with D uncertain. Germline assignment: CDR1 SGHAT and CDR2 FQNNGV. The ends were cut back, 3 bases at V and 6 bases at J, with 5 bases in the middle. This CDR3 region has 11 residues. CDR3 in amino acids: CASSFGQTQYF. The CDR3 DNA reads TGTGCCAGCAGCTTCGGCCAGACCCAGTACTTC.

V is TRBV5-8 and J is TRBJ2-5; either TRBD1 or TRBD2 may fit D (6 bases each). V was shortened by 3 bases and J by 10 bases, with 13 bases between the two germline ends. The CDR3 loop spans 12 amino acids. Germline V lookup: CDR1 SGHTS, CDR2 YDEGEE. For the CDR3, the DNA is TGTGCCAGCAGCTCGTTGAGGGGGGACCAGTACTTC. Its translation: CASSSLRGDQYF.

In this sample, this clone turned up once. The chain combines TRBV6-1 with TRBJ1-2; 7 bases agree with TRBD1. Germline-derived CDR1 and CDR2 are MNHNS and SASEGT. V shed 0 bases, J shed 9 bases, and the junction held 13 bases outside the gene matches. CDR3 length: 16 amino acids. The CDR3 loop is CASSEASATGPWSYTF. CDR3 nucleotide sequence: TGTGCCAGCAGTGAAGCCTCCGCGACAGGGCCGTGGAGCTACACCTTC.

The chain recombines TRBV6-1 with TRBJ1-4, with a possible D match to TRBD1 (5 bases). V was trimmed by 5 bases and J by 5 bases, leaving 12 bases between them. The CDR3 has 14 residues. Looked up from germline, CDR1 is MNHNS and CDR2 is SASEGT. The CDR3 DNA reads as TGTGCCAGCAGTTTATGGGGACCCAATGAAAAACTGTTTTTT. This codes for CASSLWGPNEKLFF.

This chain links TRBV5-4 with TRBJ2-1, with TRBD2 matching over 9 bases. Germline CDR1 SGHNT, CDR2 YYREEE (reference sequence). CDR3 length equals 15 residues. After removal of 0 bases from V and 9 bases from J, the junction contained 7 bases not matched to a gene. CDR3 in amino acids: CASSLGGGAYGEQFF. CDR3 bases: TGTGCCAGCAGCTTGGGCGGGGGGGCCTACGGTGAGCAGTTCTTC.

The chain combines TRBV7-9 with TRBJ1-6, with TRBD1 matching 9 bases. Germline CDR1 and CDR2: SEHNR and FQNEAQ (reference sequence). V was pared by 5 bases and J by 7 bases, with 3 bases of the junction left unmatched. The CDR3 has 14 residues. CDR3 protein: CASSPGQGNSPLHF. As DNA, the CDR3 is TGTGCCAGCAGCCCGGGACAGGGCAATTCACCCCTCCACTTT.

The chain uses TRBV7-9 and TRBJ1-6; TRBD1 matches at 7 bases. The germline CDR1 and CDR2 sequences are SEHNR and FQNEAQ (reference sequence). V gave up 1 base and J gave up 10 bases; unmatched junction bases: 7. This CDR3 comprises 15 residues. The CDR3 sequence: CASSLVLGGGSPLHF. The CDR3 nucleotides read TGTGCCAGCAGCTTAGTGCTAGGGGGCGGCTCACCCCTCCACTTT.